The entry below describes one TCR beta chain. Sequencing used immunoSEQ multiplex PCR; TCRdb keeps in-frame clones, though not all of them. The sample has 90,000 to 150,000 clones, more than 70% seen once; the top ten hold 3% to 4%. The data originate from a study of control samples from healthy donors and cancer patients. CDR1 and CDR2 (germline): ENHRY, SYGVKD. V lost 0 bases and J lost 2, with 9 bases in between. CDR3 length: 15 amino acids. Sequenced material: blood. The V and J genes are TRBV10-3 and TRBJ2-3, with D unclear. The TCR originated in a man in his forties in good health. The CDR3 protein is CAISESNSYTDTQYF. The CDR3 nucleotides are TGTGCCATCAGTGAGTCCAACTCGTACACAGATACGCAGTATTTT.